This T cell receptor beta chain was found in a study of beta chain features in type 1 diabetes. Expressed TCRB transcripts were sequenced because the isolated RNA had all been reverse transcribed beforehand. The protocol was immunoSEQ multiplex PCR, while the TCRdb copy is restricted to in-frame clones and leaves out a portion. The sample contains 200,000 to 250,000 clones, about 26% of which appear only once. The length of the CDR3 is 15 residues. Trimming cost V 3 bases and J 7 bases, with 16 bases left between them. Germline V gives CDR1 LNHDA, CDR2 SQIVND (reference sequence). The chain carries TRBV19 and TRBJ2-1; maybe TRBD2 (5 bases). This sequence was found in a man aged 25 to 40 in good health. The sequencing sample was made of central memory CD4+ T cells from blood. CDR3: CASSIESGSRNEQFF. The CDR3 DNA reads TGTGCCAGTAGTATCGAGTCGGGGAGCAGGAATGAGCAGTTCTTC.